This T cell receptor beta chain was found in a study of Ad26.COV2.S vaccination and SARS-CoV-2 variants. Study-wide background: Participant was drawn from the COV1001 Ad26.COV2.S trial arm. General study findings and limits: Substantial breadth was reported for post-vaccination spike-specific CD8+ and CD4+ T cells. It was vaccine recipients, not placebo recipients, who had the higher spike-specific TCR breadth.

This CDR3 comprises 16 residues. V shed 2 bases, J shed 0 bases, and the junction held 7 bases outside the gene matches. Germline V gives CDR1 SGHTA, CDR2 FQGNSA. Treatment here: about 20 received Ad26.COV2.S at low or high dose, single or two shots; 5 received placebo; per-sample allocation not given. The investigators took samples on day 63 after the first vaccine or placebo injection. As for this clone: Its target is not known.

Data came from immunoSEQ multiplex PCR; TCRdb stores just in-frame clones and leaves some out. The sample yields 300,000 to 500,000 clones, more than 85% seen once. This TCR was sampled from a person between 18 and 65 years old who received the Ad26.COV2.S COVID-19 vaccine or a placebo. The rearrangement uses TRBV7-2 and TRBJ2-7; 7 nucleotides agree with TRBD1. Specimen: peripheral blood, collected in a trial of Ad26.COV2.S vaccine versus placebo. The CDR3 DNA reads TGTGCCAGCAGCTTATGGCGGGCAGGGGGCTCCTACGAGCAGTACTTC. It yields the protein CASSLWRAGGSYEQYF.